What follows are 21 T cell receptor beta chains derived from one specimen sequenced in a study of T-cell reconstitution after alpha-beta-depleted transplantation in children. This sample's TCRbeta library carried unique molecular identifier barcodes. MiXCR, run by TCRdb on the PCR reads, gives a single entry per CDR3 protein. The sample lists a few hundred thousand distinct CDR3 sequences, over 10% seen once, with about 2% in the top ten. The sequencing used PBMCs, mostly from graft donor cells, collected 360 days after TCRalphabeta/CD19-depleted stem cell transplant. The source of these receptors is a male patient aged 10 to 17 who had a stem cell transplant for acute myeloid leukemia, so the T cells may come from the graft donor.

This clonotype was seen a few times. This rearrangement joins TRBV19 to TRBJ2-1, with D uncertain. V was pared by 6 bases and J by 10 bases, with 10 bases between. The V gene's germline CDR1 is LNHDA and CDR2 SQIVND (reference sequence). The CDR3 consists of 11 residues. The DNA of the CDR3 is TGTGCCAGTAGGCGAGCGACCGAGCAGTTCTTC. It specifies CASRRATEQFF.

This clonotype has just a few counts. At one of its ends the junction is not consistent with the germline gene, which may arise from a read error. The CDR3 DNA reads TGTGCCAGCACTTACGGGCCTAGCAATCAGCCCCAGCATTTT. It specifies CASTYGPSNQPQHF. This chain joins TRBV6-2 or TRBV6-3 and TRBJ1-5; D is ambiguous. The germline V gene has CDR1 MNHEY and CDR2 SVGEGT. The CDR3 has 14 residues.

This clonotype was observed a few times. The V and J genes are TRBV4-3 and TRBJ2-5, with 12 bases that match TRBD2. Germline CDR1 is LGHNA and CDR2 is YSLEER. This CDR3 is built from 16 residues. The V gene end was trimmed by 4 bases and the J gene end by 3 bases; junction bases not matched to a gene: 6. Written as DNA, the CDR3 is TGCGCCAGCAGCCCTCGACTAGCGGGGGCCGAAGAGACCCAGTACTTC. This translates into CASSPRLAGAEETQYF.

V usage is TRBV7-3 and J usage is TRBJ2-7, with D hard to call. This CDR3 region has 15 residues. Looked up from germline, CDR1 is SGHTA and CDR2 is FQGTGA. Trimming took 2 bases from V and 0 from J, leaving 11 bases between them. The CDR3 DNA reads TGTGCCAGCAGCTTATACGCAGGAAGCTCCTACGAGCAGTACTTC. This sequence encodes CASSLYAGSSYEQYF.

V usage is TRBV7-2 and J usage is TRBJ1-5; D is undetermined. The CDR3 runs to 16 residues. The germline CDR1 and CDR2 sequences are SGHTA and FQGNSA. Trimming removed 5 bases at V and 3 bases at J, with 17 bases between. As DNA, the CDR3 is TGTGCCAGCAGCCGCCAGTTTGACACGTACAATCAGCCCCAGCATTTT. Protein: CASSRQFDTYNQPQHF.

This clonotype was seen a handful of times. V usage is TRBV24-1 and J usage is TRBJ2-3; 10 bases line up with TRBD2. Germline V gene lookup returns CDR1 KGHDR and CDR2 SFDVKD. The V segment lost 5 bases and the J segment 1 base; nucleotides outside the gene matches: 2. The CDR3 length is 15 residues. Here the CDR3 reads CATSAGTSGTDTQYF. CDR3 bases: TGTGCCACCAGTGCCGGGACTAGCGGCACAGATACGCAGTATTTT.

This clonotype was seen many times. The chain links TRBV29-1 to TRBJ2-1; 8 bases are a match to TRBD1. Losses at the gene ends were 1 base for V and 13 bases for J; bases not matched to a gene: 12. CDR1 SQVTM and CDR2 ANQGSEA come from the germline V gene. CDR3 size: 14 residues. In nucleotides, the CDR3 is TGCAGCGTTGAAGGGACAGGGATGGAGATTACCCAGTTCTTC. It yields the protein CSVEGTGMEITQFF.

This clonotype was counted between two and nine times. Written as DNA, the CDR3 is TGCGCCAGCAGCCAAGTCAAGGGGCTAGCGGGTAACACCGGGGAGCTGTTTTTT. Protein product: CASSQVKGLAGNTGELFF. V and J are TRBV4-3 and TRBJ2-2; 8 bases fit TRBD2. Germline loops: CDR1 LGHNA, CDR2 YSLEER. After removal of 1 base from V and 2 bases from J, the junction contained 9 bases not matched to a gene. This CDR3 has 18 amino acids.

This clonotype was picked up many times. The CDR3 reads CASSLETQTSGREEFF. In nucleotides, the CDR3 is TGCGCCAGCAGCTTGGAAACCCAGACTAGCGGGAGGGAGGAGTTCTTC. The genes are TRBV5-1 and TRBJ2-1; 14 nucleotides align to TRBD2. This CDR3 comprises 16 residues. Per the germline V gene, CDR1 is SGHRS and CDR2 is YFSETQ. Trimming at V came to 0 bases and at J to 14 bases, leaving 10 bases not matched to a gene.

This CDR3 is CASSNRWRELRDEQYF. In nucleotides, the CDR3 is TGTGCCAGCAGCAACCGATGGCGGGAGTTAAGGGACGAGCAGTACTTC. This sequence joins TRBV13 and TRBJ2-7, with 7 bases that match TRBD2. V was pared by 5 bases and J by 5 bases, with 15 bases of the junction left unmatched. This CDR3 has 16 residues. Germline V CDR1 and CDR2: PRHDT, FYEKMQ (reference sequence).

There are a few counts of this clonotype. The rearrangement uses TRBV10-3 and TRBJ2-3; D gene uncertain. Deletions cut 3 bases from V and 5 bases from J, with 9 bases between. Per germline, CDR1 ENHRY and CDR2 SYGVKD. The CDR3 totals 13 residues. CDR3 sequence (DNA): TGTGCCATCAGTGATTCAGTGGTAGATACGCAGTATTTT. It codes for CAISDSVVDTQYF.

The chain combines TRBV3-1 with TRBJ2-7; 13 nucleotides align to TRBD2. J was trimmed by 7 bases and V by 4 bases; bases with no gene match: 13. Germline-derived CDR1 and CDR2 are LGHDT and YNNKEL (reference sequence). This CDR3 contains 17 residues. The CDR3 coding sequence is TGTGCCAGCAGCCCCTGGACTAGCGGGAGATCTAGTAAGGAGCAGTACTTC. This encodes CASSPWTSGRSSKEQYF.

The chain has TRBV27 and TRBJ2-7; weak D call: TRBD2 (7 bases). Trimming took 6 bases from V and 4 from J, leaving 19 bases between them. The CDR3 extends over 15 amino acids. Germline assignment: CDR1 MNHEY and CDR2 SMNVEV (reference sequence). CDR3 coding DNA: TGTGCCAGCAGCCCCTTGGGGGGGGCGAGTTACGAGCAGTACTTC. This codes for CASSPLGGASYEQYF.

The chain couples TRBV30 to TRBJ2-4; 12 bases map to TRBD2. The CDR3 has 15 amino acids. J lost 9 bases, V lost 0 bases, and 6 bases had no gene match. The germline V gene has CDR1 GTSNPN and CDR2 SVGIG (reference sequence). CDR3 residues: CAWSVLAGGPGIQYF. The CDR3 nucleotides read TGTGCCTGGAGTGTACTAGCGGGAGGCCCCGGCATTCAGTACTTC.

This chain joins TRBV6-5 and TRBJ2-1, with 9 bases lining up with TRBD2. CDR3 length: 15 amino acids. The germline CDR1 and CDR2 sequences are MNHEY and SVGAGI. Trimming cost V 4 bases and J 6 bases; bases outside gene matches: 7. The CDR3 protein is CASSFGLATINEQFF. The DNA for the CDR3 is TGTGCCAGCAGTTTCGGACTAGCGACCATCAATGAGCAGTTCTTC.

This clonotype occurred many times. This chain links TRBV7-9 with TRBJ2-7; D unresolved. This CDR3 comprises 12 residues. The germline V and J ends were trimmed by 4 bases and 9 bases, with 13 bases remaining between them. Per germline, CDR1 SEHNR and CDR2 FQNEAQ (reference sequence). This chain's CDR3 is CASSSLDHGQYF. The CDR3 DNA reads TGTGCCAGCAGCTCCCTAGACCATGGGCAGTACTTC. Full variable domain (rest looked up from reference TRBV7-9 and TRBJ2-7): DTGVSQNPRHKITKRGQNVTFRCDPISEHNRLYWYRQTLGQGPEFLTYFQNEAQLEKSRLLSDRFSAERPKGSFSTLEIQRTEQGDSAMYLCASSSLDHGQYFGPGTRLTVT.

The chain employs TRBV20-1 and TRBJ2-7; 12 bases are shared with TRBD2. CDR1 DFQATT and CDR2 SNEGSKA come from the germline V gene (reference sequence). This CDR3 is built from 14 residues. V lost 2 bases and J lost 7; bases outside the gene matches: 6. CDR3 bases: TGCAGTGCTAGAAGACTAGCGGGAGTGGGTGAGCAGTACTTC. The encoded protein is CSARRLAGVGEQYF.

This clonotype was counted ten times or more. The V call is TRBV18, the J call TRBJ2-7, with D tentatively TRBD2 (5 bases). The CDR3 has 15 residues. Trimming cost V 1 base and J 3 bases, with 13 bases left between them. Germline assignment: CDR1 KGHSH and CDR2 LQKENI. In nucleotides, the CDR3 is TGTGCCAGCTCACCACGGGTTCTGACTAACTACGAGCAGTACTTC. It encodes CASSPRVLTNYEQYF.

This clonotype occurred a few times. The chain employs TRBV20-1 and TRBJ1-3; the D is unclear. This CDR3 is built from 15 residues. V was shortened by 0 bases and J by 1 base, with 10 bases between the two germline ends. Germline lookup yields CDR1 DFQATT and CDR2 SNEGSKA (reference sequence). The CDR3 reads CSAREMMRSGNTIYF. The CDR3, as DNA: TGCAGTGCTAGAGAAATGATGCGGTCTGGAAACACCATATATTTT.

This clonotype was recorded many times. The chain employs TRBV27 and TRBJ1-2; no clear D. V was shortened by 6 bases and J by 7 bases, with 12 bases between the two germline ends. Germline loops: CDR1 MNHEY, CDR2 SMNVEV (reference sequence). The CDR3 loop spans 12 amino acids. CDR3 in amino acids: CASRGSARGYTF. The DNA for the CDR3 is TGTGCCAGCAGGGGCTCAGCACGTGGCTACACCTTC.

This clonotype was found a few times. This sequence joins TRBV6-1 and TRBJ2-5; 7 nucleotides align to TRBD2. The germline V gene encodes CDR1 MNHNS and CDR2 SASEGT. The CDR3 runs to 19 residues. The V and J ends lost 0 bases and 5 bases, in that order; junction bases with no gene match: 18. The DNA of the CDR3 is TGTGCCAGCAGTGAAGCGAAGCCAATAGGACTAGTCCATGGGGAGACCCAGTACTTC. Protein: CASSEAKPIGLVHGETQYF.